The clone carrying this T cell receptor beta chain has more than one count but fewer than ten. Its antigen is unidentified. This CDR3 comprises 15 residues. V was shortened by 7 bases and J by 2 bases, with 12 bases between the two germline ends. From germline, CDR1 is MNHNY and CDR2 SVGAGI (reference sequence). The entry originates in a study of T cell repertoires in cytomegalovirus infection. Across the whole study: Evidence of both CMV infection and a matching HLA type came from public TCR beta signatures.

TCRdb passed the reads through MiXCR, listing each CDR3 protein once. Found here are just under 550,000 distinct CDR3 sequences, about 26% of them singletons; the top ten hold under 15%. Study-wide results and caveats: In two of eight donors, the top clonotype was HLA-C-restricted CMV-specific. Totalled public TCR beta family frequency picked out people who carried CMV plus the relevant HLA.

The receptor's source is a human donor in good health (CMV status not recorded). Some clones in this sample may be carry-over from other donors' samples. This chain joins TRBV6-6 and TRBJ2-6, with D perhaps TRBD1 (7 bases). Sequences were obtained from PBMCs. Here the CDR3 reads CASITGEAGANVLTF. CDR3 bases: TGTGCCAGCATTACAGGGGAGGCTGGGGCCAACGTCCTGACTTTC.